The 17 T cell receptor beta chains below come from one sample, sequenced in a study of blood T cell repertoires in COVID-19. Profiled with immunoSEQ multiplex PCR; TCRdb holds only in-frame clones, not every one. The sample includes roughly 200,000 clones, approximately 82% of them seen just once. The sequenced sample was peripheral blood. These receptors originate from a human donor in a cohort sampled during active COVID-19.

This chain links TRBV27 with TRBJ2-3; the match to TRBD2 covers 14 bases. Germline loops: CDR1 MNHEY, CDR2 SMNVEV (reference sequence). With V trimmed by 8 bases and J by 2 bases, 15 bases remained unmatched. The CDR3 loop spans 19 amino acids. The DNA of the CDR3 is TGTGCCAGCGATTCTGGGACTAGCGGGAGTTTGACCAACACAGATACGCAGTATTTT. Amino acids: CASDSGTSGSLTNTDTQYF.

In DNA, the CDR3 is TGTGCCAGCAGTCTTCCAGGGCCCTACAATGAGCAGTTCTTC. Encoded protein: CASSLPGPYNEQFF. This chain uses TRBV5-4 with TRBJ2-1, with a possible D match to TRBD1 (5 bases). There are 14 residues in the CDR3. Trimming removed 5 bases at V and 2 bases at J, with 11 bases between. Per the germline V gene, CDR1 is SGHNT and CDR2 is YYREEE (reference sequence). The complete variable domain, with remaining parts taken from reference TRBV5-4 and TRBJ2-1, reads ETGVTQSPTHLIKTRGQQVTLRCSSQSGHNTVSWYQQALGQGPQFIFQYYREEENGRGNFPPRFSGLQFPNYSSELNVNALELDDSALYLCASSLPGPYNEQFFGPGTRLTVL.

In its sample, this clone was seen many times. Other DNA sequences in this sample translate to the same CDR3. This rearrangement joins TRBV4-1 to TRBJ2-5; D is uncertain. V lost 1 base, J lost 3 bases, and 9 bases lay in between. This CDR3 has 14 amino acids. Germline-derived CDR1 and CDR2 are MGHRA and YSYEKL. The CDR3 spells CASSQGPGKETQYF. The DNA of the CDR3 is TGCGCCAGCAGCCAAGGTCCCGGTAAAGAGACCCAGTACTTC.

The chain couples TRBV2 to TRBJ2-7; weak D call: TRBD2 (5 bases). Trimming cost V 10 bases and J 2 bases, with 15 bases left between them. CDR1 and CDR2 from the germline V gene are SNHLY and FYNNEI. The length of the CDR3 is 13 residues. CDR3 nucleotide sequence: TGTGCCACTACCCCGGGAACCCCCTACGAGCAGTACTTC. The encoded protein is CATTPGTPYEQYF.

The chain uses TRBV6-5 and TRBJ1-2; weak D call: TRBD1 (6 bases). V was cut by 2 bases and J by 0 bases, with 13 bases left in between. The CDR3 consists of 16 residues. Looked up from germline, CDR1 is MNHEY and CDR2 is SVGAGI. CDR3: CASSYGETGTNYGYTF. The CDR3 region has the DNA TGTGCCAGCAGTTACGGGGAGACAGGAACTAACTATGGCTACACCTTC.

This clone was counted a few times. V usage is TRBV5-1 and J usage is TRBJ2-3, with D possibly matching TRBD1 (6 bases). V gave up 0 bases and J gave up 5 bases, with 10 bases separating them. The germline V gene encodes CDR1 SGHRS and CDR2 YFSETQ. CDR3 length: 14 residues. The CDR3 DNA sequence: TGCGCCAGCAGCTTGGGGCAGGGGTTAGATACGCAGTATTTT. Its translation is CASSLGQGLDTQYF.

This clone was found once. The CDR3 DNA reads TGTGCCAGCAGCCAGAATGAAAAACTGTTTTTT. Encoded protein: CASSQNEKLFF. This chain links TRBV5-4 with TRBJ1-4; D remains ambiguous. Trimming removed 4 bases at V and 5 bases at J, with 3 bases between. In germline, CDR1 is SGHNT, CDR2 YYREEE (reference sequence). The CDR3 totals 11 residues.

This CDR3 reads CASSPRIGVAGNRGRTGELFF. Here the CDR3 DNA reads TGTGCCAGCTCACCTCGGATCGGGGTAGCGGGAAACAGGGGCCGCACCGGGGAGCTGTTTTTT. The chain has TRBV18 and TRBJ2-2, with D possibly being TRBD2 (8 bases). Per germline, CDR1 KGHSH and CDR2 LQKENI. The CDR3 runs to 21 residues. V lost 3 bases and J 4 bases, leaving 30 bases between the germline ends.

This clone was observed a handful of times. The conserved closing phenylalanine or tryptophan is absent in this CDR3, likely reflecting a read error. The DNA is left out, because the CDR3 cannot be placed on it with certainty; the CDR3 is given as TCRdb lists it. This rearrangement joins TRBV30 to TRBJ1-2; TRBD1, the table's D call, lacks a check against the DNA. The CDR3 extends over 11 residues, inclusive of both ends. Germline assignment: CDR1 GTSNPN and CDR2 SVGIG (reference sequence). The CDR3 loop reads CAWSSFRDRGI.

In its sample, this clone was seen many times. The chain carries TRBV7-9 and TRBJ2-1; possible D gene TRBD2, 5 bases. The CDR3 runs to 14 residues. Germline CDR1 reads SEHNR; CDR2 reads FQNEAQ (reference sequence). V shed 1 base and J shed 7 bases, with 11 bases lying between them. The CDR3 DNA sequence: TGTGCCAGCAGCTTAGAAGATAGCGATAATGAGCAGTTCTTC. As protein: CASSLEDSDNEQFF.

In the case of this clone: The same CDR3 is also encoded by other DNA sequences in this sample. V and J are TRBV18 and TRBJ2-1, with 11 bases lining up with TRBD2. The CDR3 length is 16 residues. The trim removed 1 base at V and 1 base at J, leaving 0 bases unmatched. CDR1 is KGHSH, CDR2 LQKENI, per germline. The CDR3 here is CASSPLAGGSYNEQFF. CDR3 in DNA: TGTGCCAGCTCACCACTAGCGGGAGGGTCCTACAATGAGCAGTTCTTC.

This chain uses TRBV11-2 with TRBJ2-2; 10 nucleotides match TRBD2. The junction had 11 bases not matched to a gene; V was cut back by 4 bases and J by 6 bases. This CDR3 contains 17 residues. Germline V lookup: CDR1 SGHAT, CDR2 FQNNGV. In DNA form, the CDR3 reads TGTGCCAGCAGCTCCACCTCGAGCGGGAGGGCCCCCGGGGAGCTGTTTTTT. Protein sequence: CASSSTSSGRAPGELFF. Variable domain in full (rest from reference TRBV11-2 and TRBJ2-2): EAGVAQSPRYKIIEKRQSVAFWCNPISGHATLYWYQQILGQGPKLLIQFQNNGVVDDSQLPKDRFSAERLKGVDSTLKIQPAKLEDSAVYLCASSSTSSGRAPGELFFGEGSRLTVL.

This chain connects TRBV2 to TRBJ1-3; TRBD1 might be the D (5 bases). CDR1 and CDR2 (germline): SNHLY, FYNNEI. This CDR3 region has 15 residues. V dropped 4 bases and J dropped 2 bases, with 12 bases sitting between them. In DNA, the CDR3 is TGTGCCAGCAGTGCAAAGACAGTTCCTGGAAACACCATATATTTT. This codes for CASSAKTVPGNTIYF.

V is TRBV7-9 and J is TRBJ2-7; D not resolved. CDR3 length: 14 amino acids. Per the germline V gene, CDR1 is SEHNR and CDR2 is FQNEAQ (reference sequence). The V gene lost 1 base and the J gene lost 3 bases, with 10 bases spanning the gap. The DNA for the CDR3 is TGTGCCAGCAGCTTAGTCTCTCGAGGCTACGAGCAGTACTTC. Translating it yields CASSLVSRGYEQYF.

The chain links TRBV19 to TRBJ1-3; D not resolved. V was clipped by 5 bases and J by 0 bases, with 11 bases between them. CDR3 length: 15 amino acids. The germline gives CDR1 LNHDA, CDR2 SQIVND (reference sequence). In DNA form, the CDR3 reads TGTGCCAGTAGTTCCCTGGGGAGCTCTGGAAACACCATATATTTT. As protein: CASSSLGSSGNTIYF.

The chain's CDR3 is CASSPGWEGTEAFF. The CDR3 region has the DNA TGCGCCAGCAGCCCCGGTTGGGAGGGCACTGAAGCTTTCTTT. The V gene is TRBV5-1, the J gene TRBJ1-1; D unresolved. Trimming stripped 4 bases from V and 4 bases from J, with 14 bases between. The CDR3 is 14 residues long. Germline CDR1 SGHRS, CDR2 YFSETQ.

V gene TRBV7-2 combines with J gene TRBJ2-1, with 10 bases fitting TRBD2. The ends lost 5 bases at V and 1 base at J; junction bases unmatched: 2. Per germline, CDR1 SGHTA and CDR2 FQGNSA. The CDR3 loop spans 15 amino acids. The CDR3 region has the DNA TGTGCCAGCAGCCGGACTAGCGGATCCTACAATGAGCAGTTCTTC. It is translated as CASSRTSGSYNEQFF.